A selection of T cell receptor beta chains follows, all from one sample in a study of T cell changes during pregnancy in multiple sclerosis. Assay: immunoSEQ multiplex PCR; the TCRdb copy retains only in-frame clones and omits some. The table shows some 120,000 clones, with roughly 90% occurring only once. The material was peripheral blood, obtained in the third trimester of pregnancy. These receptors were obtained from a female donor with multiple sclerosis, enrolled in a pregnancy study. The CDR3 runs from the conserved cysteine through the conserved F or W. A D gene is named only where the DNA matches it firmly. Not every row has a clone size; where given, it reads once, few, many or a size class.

TGTGCCAGCAGACACCAGCGGGAGCTAAGCCTCCATGAGCAGTTCTTC	CASRHQRELSLHEQFF	TRBV27	TRBJ2-1	16	TRBD2	-
TGTGCCAGCAGCTTAGTACCGGGTACCTATGGCTACACCTTC	CASSLVPGTYGYTF	TRBV11-2	TRBJ1-2	14	-	-
TGTGCCAGCAGCCCTCAGGGACAGGGCTTTCAGCCCCAGCATTTT	CASSPQGQGFQPQHF	TRBV5-8	TRBJ1-5	15	TRBD1	-
TGTGCCAGCAGCTTAAACGGGGGGGCCGGCGAGCAGTACTTC	CASSLNGGAGEQYF	TRBV7-3	TRBJ2-7	14	TRBD2	-
TGTGCCAGCAGTCCTGCAGGGTCCTACGAGCAGTACTTC	CASSPAGSYEQYF	TRBV6-5	TRBJ2-7	13	-	-
TGTGCCAGCAGCTCCAACAGGGGTGGCATTAGCAATCAGCCCCAGCATTTT	CASSSNRGGISNQPQHF	TRBV28	TRBJ1-5	17	TRBD1	once
TGTGCCAGCAGCCCCGCGCCTGGACAGGGGGTCTACGAGCAGTACTTC	CASSPAPGQGVYEQYF	TRBV5-6	TRBJ2-7	16	TRBD1	-
TGTGCCAGCAGCAAGACGGCCAGGGACACTGAAGCTTTCTTT	CASSKTARDTEAFF	TRBV5-6	TRBJ1-1	14	-	-
TGTGCCAGCAGCTTTTTACAGGGTGAGAACACTGAAGCTTTCTTT	CASSFLQGENTEAFF	TRBV7-8	TRBJ1-1	15	-	-
TGTGCCAGCAGCTCGAGACGGGTTAACTATGGCTACACCTTC	CASSSRRVNYGYTF	TRBV11-2	TRBJ1-2	14	-	-
TGCAGCGGAGGGACAGCCGGAAACACCATATATTTT	CSGGTAGNTIYF	TRBV29-1	TRBJ1-3	12	TRBD1	-
TGTGCCAGCAGTTTATCAGGGGGCCGGGGCACAGATACGCAGTATTTT	CASSLSGGRGTDTQYF	TRBV27	TRBJ2-3	16	TRBD1	-
TGTGCCAGCAGCTTAGTACAGGGACACTACGAGCAGTACTTC	CASSLVQGHYEQYF	TRBV7-2	TRBJ2-7	14	-	-
TGTGCCAGCAATGGACTAGCGGGAGGGCGGGAGCAGTTCTTC	CASNGLAGGREQFF	TRBV2	TRBJ2-1	14	TRBD2	-
TGCGCCAGCAGCTTGGGTTTAGAGATACCCTCCTACAATGAGCAGTTCTTC	CASSLGLEIPSYNEQFF	TRBV5-1	TRBJ2-1	17	-	-
TGTGCCAGCAGTGCCGGCCACCAGACTGGCACAGATACGCAGTATTTT	CASSAGHQTGTDTQYF	TRBV2	TRBJ2-3	16	-	-
TGTGCCAGTAGTTCGGACAGGGGGAACTATGGCTACACCTTC	CASSSDRGNYGYTF	TRBV19	TRBJ1-2	14	TRBD1	-
TGTGCCAGCAGCTCTTACAGGGGTCACGAGCAGTACTTC	CASSSYRGHEQYF	TRBV9	TRBJ2-7	13	TRBD1	-
TGTGCCAGCAGCATCGGACAGGGGGCTTTAAACACTGAAGCTTTCTTT	CASSIGQGALNTEAFF	TRBV9	TRBJ1-1	16	TRBD1	-
TGTGCCACCAGCAGAGATATGGCAGGGATGAACACTGAAGCTTTCTTT	CATSRDMAGMNTEAFF	TRBV15	TRBJ1-1	16	-	-
TGTGCCAGCAGCTCAGGGGACAGTCGAATTTTTGGCACTGAAGCTTTCTTT	CASSSGDSRIFGTEAFF	TRBV5-4	TRBJ1-1	17	TRBD1	-
TGTGCCAGCTACCAAACCGGGACAGGGAAGCACGAGCAGTACTTC	CASYQTGTGKHEQYF	TRBV6-6	TRBJ2-7	15	TRBD1	-
TGTGCCAGCACCCTACCCAGGGGGCCGGCTTTCTTT	CASTLPRGPAFF	TRBV2	TRBJ1-1	12	TRBD1	-
TGTGCCAGCAGCTCTTCGTCCCGGGACAGTCACGAGCAGTACTTC	CASSSSSRDSHEQYF	TRBV7-2	TRBJ2-7	15	TRBD1	-
TGCGCCAGCAGCTTGCGGCGACAGTATAACACCGGGGAGCTGTTTTTT	CASSLRRQYNTGELFF	TRBV5-1	TRBJ2-2	16	-	-
TGTGCCAGCAAAACTAGCGGGTCCCAGGGGGAGCAGTACTTC	CASKTSGSQGEQYF	TRBV2	TRBJ2-7	14	TRBD2	-
TGTGCCAGCAGCCAAGATCCAGGGAACTATGGCTACACCTTC	CASSQDPGNYGYTF	TRBV14	TRBJ1-2	14	-	-